A selection of T cell receptor beta chains follows, all from one sample in a study of T cell repertoires in cytomegalovirus infection. A single record per CDR3 protein comes from TCRdb applying MiXCR to the reads. The sample includes about 200,000 distinct CDR3 sequences, roughly 9% of them seen just once. Sequencing was performed on PBMCs. Receptors were obtained from a human donor in good health (CMV status not recorded). Some clones in this sample may be carry-over from other donors' samples. CDR3s leave out the opening cysteine and the closing phenylalanine or tryptophan. Each record gives: V gene, J gene, CDR3 protein.

v_call: TRBV7-2; j_call: TRBJ1-2; cdr3_aa: ASSYQGGGSGYT
v_call: TRBV20-1; j_call: TRBJ1-1; cdr3_aa: SAREGRLSWEAF
v_call: TRBV28; j_call: TRBJ2-3; cdr3_aa: ASRPHGTDTQY
v_call: TRBV7-2; j_call: TRBJ2-5; cdr3_aa: ASSAGTETQY
v_call: TRBV11-2; j_call: TRBJ1-1; cdr3_aa: ASSTKRGRNTEAF
v_call: TRBV4-3; j_call: TRBJ2-7; cdr3_aa: ASSTRWQGGNEQY
v_call: TRBV9; j_call: TRBJ2-6; cdr3_aa: ASSPRPSGANVLT
v_call: TRBV20-1; j_call: TRBJ1-5; cdr3_aa: SARDGRQPQH
v_call: TRBV10-3; j_call: TRBJ1-2; cdr3_aa: AISAPQGNYGYT
v_call: TRBV6-1; j_call: TRBJ2-1; cdr3_aa: ASSPGFSGGSSYNEQF
v_call: TRBV5-4; j_call: TRBJ2-3; cdr3_aa: ASSLYSDSTDTQY
v_call: TRBV6-1; j_call: TRBJ2-2; cdr3_aa: ASSREAGNTGELF
v_call: TRBV7-2; j_call: TRBJ1-1; cdr3_aa: ASSPIGGPGGASEAF
v_call: TRBV23-1; j_call: TRBJ1-5; cdr3_aa: ASSLSCMSQSYQPQH
v_call: TRBV24-1; j_call: TRBJ2-1; cdr3_aa: ASSAGHSSLIEQF
v_call: TRBV6-2/TRBV6-3; j_call: TRBJ1-1; cdr3_aa: ASSHRGEIMNTEAF
v_call: TRBV7-2; j_call: TRBJ2-7; cdr3_aa: ASSLARGGLEQY
v_call: TRBV18; j_call: TRBJ2-7; cdr3_aa: ASSPQGTSPYEQY
v_call: TRBV28; j_call: TRBJ2-3; cdr3_aa: ASSSSGSGTDTQY
v_call: TRBV20-1; j_call: TRBJ2-7; cdr3_aa: SASGGGPYEQY
v_call: TRBV7-2; j_call: TRBJ1-5; cdr3_aa: ASSFLTGDQPQH
v_call: TRBV7-2; j_call: TRBJ1-1; cdr3_aa: ASSFTGGNTEAF
v_call: TRBV7-2; j_call: TRBJ1-3; cdr3_aa: ASSAAEDYSGNTIY
v_call: TRBV6-1; j_call: TRBJ2-2; cdr3_aa: ASSSARGDRGRVTGELF
v_call: TRBV29-1; j_call: TRBJ2-5; cdr3_aa: SVVFSGRGETQY
v_call: TRBV3-1; j_call: TRBJ1-1; cdr3_aa: ASSQEGRGFEAF
v_call: TRBV28; j_call: TRBJ1-5; cdr3_aa: ASGPQEGDQPQH
v_call: TRBV7-2; j_call: TRBJ2-3; cdr3_aa: ASSSSGHLSDTQY
v_call: TRBV9; j_call: TRBJ2-5; cdr3_aa: ASSVGGLDGETQY
v_call: TRBV7-2; j_call: TRBJ1-2; cdr3_aa: ASSPRARRSTGGAGGYT
v_call: TRBV28; j_call: TRBJ1-1; cdr3_aa: ASSFGSTEAF
v_call: TRBV2; j_call: TRBJ1-1; cdr3_aa: ASTTGQNTEAF
v_call: TRBV6-6; j_call: TRBJ2-5; cdr3_aa: ASSHGLSETQY
v_call: TRBV6-6; j_call: TRBJ1-5; cdr3_aa: ASSYSAGDYQPQH
v_call: TRBV7-2; j_call: TRBJ1-4; cdr3_aa: ASSLEDRDIKKLF
v_call: TRBV29-1; j_call: TRBJ1-2; cdr3_aa: SVEVEGGNYGYT
v_call: TRBV7-2; j_call: TRBJ2-3; cdr3_aa: ASSLGVSADTQY
v_call: TRBV2; j_call: TRBJ2-5; cdr3_aa: ASTRDSNQETQY
v_call: TRBV28; j_call: TRBJ1-4; cdr3_aa: AVGGGVTRLNEKLF
v_call: TRBV4-3; j_call: TRBJ1-6; cdr3_aa: ASSQVTGGAYNSPLH
v_call: TRBV11-2; j_call: TRBJ2-1; cdr3_aa: ASSSLWASSYNEQF
v_call: TRBV7-2; j_call: TRBJ1-1; cdr3_aa: ASSFEVGPKFEAF
v_call: TRBV5-6; j_call: TRBJ2-1; cdr3_aa: ASSPQGVGWQF
v_call: TRBV4-1; j_call: TRBJ1-2; cdr3_aa: ASSQTPDGSFYGYT
v_call: TRBV11-2; j_call: TRBJ2-1; cdr3_aa: ASSLDWVAGTNEQF
v_call: TRBV12-3/TRBV12-4; j_call: TRBJ2-3; cdr3_aa: ASITGQITDTQY
v_call: TRBV7-2; j_call: TRBJ1-5; cdr3_aa: ASSLAWPGSNQPQH
v_call: TRBV6-5; j_call: TRBJ2-1; cdr3_aa: ASRADRVREQF
v_call: TRBV7-2; j_call: TRBJ1-1; cdr3_aa: ASSSYRGPNTEAF
v_call: TRBV7-9; j_call: TRBJ2-7; cdr3_aa: ASSPRDTSSYEQY
v_call: TRBV6-2/TRBV6-3; j_call: TRBJ2-1; cdr3_aa: ASSTSGSSNEQF
v_call: TRBV12-3/TRBV12-4; j_call: TRBJ2-2; cdr3_aa: ASSWTSGGRSNTGELF
v_call: TRBV7-9; j_call: TRBJ2-2; cdr3_aa: ASRNLKNTGELF
v_call: TRBV11-3; j_call: TRBJ2-1; cdr3_aa: ASSRGLARPSSYNEQF